A single sample is the source of the 31 T cell receptor beta chains below, sequenced in a study of cytomegalovirus exposure and HLA in healthy donors. The PCR made use of 60 Vbeta and 13 Jbeta primers. Profiling relied on immunoSEQ multiplex PCR, and the TCRdb table lists in-frame clones only, not all of them. The sample lists some 170,000 clones; 80% to 90% were seen once. The specimen sequenced was PBMCs. These receptors all stem from a woman in her 30s in good health and CMV-seropositive.

This chain joins TRBV9 and TRBJ2-3; D gene unclear. Germline V gene lookup returns CDR1 SGDLS and CDR2 YYNGEE. V was pared by 4 bases and J by 2 bases, with 8 bases between. The CDR3 is 13 amino acids. CDR3 sequence reads: CASSLFSTDTQYF. The CDR3 nucleotides are TGTGCCAGCAGCCTGTTCTCCACAGATACGCAGTATTTT.

This chain connects TRBV14 to TRBJ2-2, with 7 bases that match TRBD1. The CDR3 is 16 residues long. The germline V gene encodes CDR1 SGHDN and CDR2 FVKESK. The ends lost 4 bases at V and 2 bases at J; junction bases unmatched: 7. CDR3 coding DNA: TGTGCCAGCAGCCGGTACAGGGGTGGTAACACCGGGGAGCTGTTTTTT. Translated, it gives CASSRYRGGNTGELFF.

The chain has TRBV7-9 and TRBJ1-2, with unresolved D. Looked up from germline, CDR1 is SEHNR and CDR2 is FQNEAQ (reference sequence). The CDR3 loop spans 13 amino acids. V lost 1 base and J 4 bases, leaving 7 bases between the germline ends. CDR3 sequence: CASSLDAGYGYTF. As DNA, the CDR3 is TGTGCCAGCAGCTTAGATGCGGGCTATGGCTACACCTTC.

This chain joins TRBV2 and TRBJ1-5; TRBD1 aligns across 7 bases. Germline CDR1 is SNHLY and CDR2 is FYNNEI. The CDR3 loop spans 14 amino acids. J lost 2 bases, V lost 6 bases, and 4 bases had no gene match. The CDR3: CASSIGQGNQPQHF. The CDR3 DNA is TGTGCCAGCAGCATAGGACAGGGCAATCAGCCCCAGCATTTT.

The J gene is TRBJ2-4, the V gene TRBV27, with TRBD1 as a possible D gene (5 bases). The CDR3 runs 17 residues. Germline loops: CDR1 MNHEY, CDR2 SMNVEV (reference sequence). V lost 5 bases to trimming and J lost 2 bases, with 19 bases between them. CDR3 nucleotides: TGTGCCAGCAGTCCGACAATGGGGCCCTACTCCAAAAACATTCAGTACTTC. Translation: CASSPTMGPYSKNIQYF.

J is TRBJ2-3 and V is TRBV4-2, with D possibly matching TRBD2 (7 bases). This CDR3 is 15 amino acids long. V was clipped by 0 bases and J by 6 bases, with 13 bases between them. Germline V CDR1 and CDR2: LGHNA, YNFKEQ. The CDR3 region is CASSQDKGEGDTQYF. CDR3 nucleotide sequence: TGTGCCAGCAGCCAAGATAAGGGGGAGGGGGATACGCAGTATTTT.

This chain links TRBV7-2 with TRBJ1-6; D is uncertain. CDR3 length equals 12 residues. Trimming left V 1 base short and J 9 bases short, with 4 bases between. The germline gives CDR1 SGHTA, CDR2 FQGNSA. The DNA of the CDR3 is TGTGCCAGCAGCTTAGGTATTTCACCCCTCCACTTT. This encodes CASSLGISPLHF.

The rearrangement joins TRBV9 to TRBJ2-1; 7 nucleotides line up with TRBD2. CDR1 and CDR2 from the germline V gene are SGDLS and YYNGEE. The CDR3 is made up of 14 amino acids. Trimming removed 0 bases from V and 7 bases from J; junction bases left unmatched: 4. CDR3 amino acids: CASSVEWGGNEQFF. The CDR3 bases are TGTGCCAGCAGCGTAGAGTGGGGGGGTAATGAGCAGTTCTTC.

The chain carries TRBV6-5 and TRBJ1-1; D is undetermined. The CDR3 totals 13 residues. Looked up from germline, CDR1 is MNHEY and CDR2 is SVGAGI. Trimming cost V 5 bases and J 12 bases, with 19 bases left between them. CDR3 amino acids: CASSESEVELTFF. Here the CDR3 DNA reads TGTGCCAGCAGTGAAAGTGAGGTGGAGTTGACTTTCTTT.

CDR3 in amino acids: CASSLGLAGFDTQYF. CDR3 nucleotides: TGCGCCAGCAGCTTAGGACTAGCGGGGTTTGATACGCAGTATTTT. V and J are TRBV5-1 and TRBJ2-3; 12 bases line up with TRBD2. V was pared by 2 bases and J by 6 bases, with 4 bases of the junction left unmatched. The CDR3 consists of 15 residues. The germline gives CDR1 SGHRS, CDR2 YFSETQ.

This clone showed up just a few times. In nucleotides, the CDR3 is TGTGCCAGCAGCTTTGGGACAGGGGGCAGGGACTATGGCTACACCTTC. Translating gives CASSFGTGGRDYGYTF. The V and J genes are TRBV5-4 and TRBJ1-2, with 12 bases identical to TRBD1. Per germline, CDR1 SGHNT and CDR2 YYREEE (reference sequence). Losses at the gene ends were 2 bases for V and 3 bases for J; bases not matched to a gene: 5. The CDR3 loop spans 16 amino acids.

This rearrangement joins TRBV30 to TRBJ2-4; tentative D call: TRBD2 (6 bases). CDR1 and CDR2 from the germline V gene are GTSNPN and SVGIG (reference sequence). Trimming pared 5 bases from V and 0 bases from J, leaving 8 bases between. The CDR3 is 13 residues long. CDR3 DNA: TGTGCCTGGGACGGGGGAGCCAAAAACATTCAGTACTTC. Encoded protein: CAWDGGAKNIQYF.

The chain employs TRBV5-1 and TRBJ2-7, with D uncertain. Germline V gene sequence: CDR1 SGHRS, CDR2 YFSETQ. The V end lost 2 bases, the J end lost 0 bases, and 9 bases lay between the germline ends. This CDR3 is 14 amino acids long. The chain's CDR3 is CASSFGGISYEQYF. The CDR3 DNA reads TGCGCCAGCAGCTTTGGCGGAATCTCCTACGAGCAGTACTTC.

The chain is built from TRBV7-3 and TRBJ2-1; TRBD1 matches 11 bases. In germline, CDR1 is SGHTA, CDR2 FQGTGA. With 6 bases clipped from V and 9 bases from J, the junction kept 16 bases outside the gene matches. This CDR3 is built from 17 residues. The CDR3 sequence: CASSLLTRGQGEGEQFF. The CDR3 DNA follows: TGTGCCAGCAGTCTACTGACCCGGGGACAGGGGGAGGGTGAGCAGTTCTTC.

The rearrangement links TRBV27 to TRBJ1-2; tentatively, D is TRBD1 (6 bases). The CDR3 contains 15 residues. Per the germline V gene, CDR1 is MNHEY and CDR2 is SMNVEV (reference sequence). Trimming shortened V by 4 bases and J by 8 bases, and 20 bases separated the two germline ends. Written as DNA, the CDR3 is TGTGCCAGCAGTTATGGGCCGAGAACAGGGCAGGGCTACACCTTC. Amino acid sequence: CASSYGPRTGQGYTF.

CDR3 loop: CASSYKFRVPMYEQYF. Written as DNA, the CDR3 is TGTGCCAGCAGTTACAAGTTCAGGGTGCCCATGTACGAGCAGTACTTC. V gene TRBV27 combines with J gene TRBJ2-7, with a tentative D call TRBD1 (5 bases). This CDR3 is built from 16 residues. CDR1 and CDR2 (germline): MNHEY, SMNVEV (reference sequence). V was cut by 4 bases and J by 4 bases, with 20 bases left in between.

The chain uses TRBV5-1 and TRBJ2-5, with TRBD1 as a possible D gene (6 bases). This CDR3 region has 13 residues. V was pared by 4 bases and J by 2 bases, with 9 bases between. Germline V gene lookup returns CDR1 SGHRS and CDR2 YFSETQ. The CDR3 here is CASSQGPQETQYF. In nucleotides, the CDR3 is TGCGCCAGCAGCCAGGGGCCGCAAGAGACCCAGTACTTC.

This sequence joins TRBV4-2 and TRBJ2-7, with 9 bases identical to TRBD2. The CDR3 loop spans 16 amino acids. Germline CDR1 reads LGHNA; CDR2 reads YNFKEQ. Trimming at V came to 0 bases and at J to 3 bases, leaving 6 bases not matched to a gene. CDR3 loop: CASSQDASGGYYEQYF. The CDR3 coding sequence is TGTGCCAGCAGCCAAGATGCCAGCGGGGGGTACTACGAGCAGTACTTC.

This chain uses TRBV6-1 with TRBJ1-1; D is undetermined. The germline V and J ends were trimmed by 6 bases and 10 bases, with 18 bases remaining between them. This CDR3 is 13 amino acids long. Germline V lookup: CDR1 MNHNS, CDR2 SASEGT. In DNA, the CDR3 is TGTGCCAGCAGGACGGGAATATTTCGGGGAGCTTTCTTT. As protein: CASRTGIFRGAFF.

The chain uses TRBV7-9 and TRBJ1-5; 10 bases align to TRBD1. J lost 6 bases, V lost 6 bases, and 5 bases had no gene match. CDR3 size: 14 residues. The germline CDR1 and CDR2 sequences are SEHNR and FQNEAQ (reference sequence). The DNA for the CDR3 is TGTGCCAGCAGTCCGGACAGGGGGGCTCAGCCCCAGCATTTT. It translates to CASSPDRGAQPQHF.

The chain links TRBV5-1 to TRBJ1-1; a weak D match, TRBD1 (5 bases). The germline gives CDR1 SGHRS, CDR2 YFSETQ. V lost 4 bases, J lost 4 bases, and 26 bases lay in between. The CDR3 is 18 residues long. CDR3 residues: CASSPGWGTIGGGTEAFF. CDR3 coding DNA: TGCGCCAGCAGCCCGGGATGGGGCACCATTGGGGGAGGCACTGAAGCTTTCTTT.

The chain couples TRBV5-4 to TRBJ1-2; D is uncertain. The length of the CDR3 is 13 residues. The V gene's germline CDR1 is SGHNT and CDR2 YYREEE (reference sequence). Between the trimmed V and J ends, which lost 0 bases and 7 bases, there was a span of 10 bases. The CDR3 DNA reads TGTGCCAGCAGCTTGGGAGCTGCGCGTGGCTACACCTTC. Translating gives CASSLGAARGYTF.

The genes are TRBV5-1 and TRBJ1-6; D unclear. The CDR3 is made up of 15 amino acids. The ends were cut back, 2 bases at V and 8 bases at J, with 14 bases in the middle. The germline CDR1 and CDR2 sequences are SGHRS and YFSETQ. The CDR3 sequence is CASSLIPSSDSPLHF. The CDR3 DNA follows: TGCGCCAGCAGCTTAATTCCGTCTTCGGATTCACCCCTCCACTTT.

V is TRBV29-1 and J is TRBJ2-2; 7 bases are shared with TRBD1. The germline V gene encodes CDR1 SQVTM and CDR2 ANQGSEA. The CDR3 extends over 14 amino acids. J gave up 0 bases and V 5 bases, and 3 bases lay outside the gene matches. In nucleotides, the CDR3 is TGCAGCGTTTTTGGACAGGCGAACACCGGGGAGCTGTTTTTT. Translating gives CSVFGQANTGELFF.

The V gene is TRBV7-3, the J gene TRBJ2-3; 8 positions match TRBD2. The CDR3 has 15 amino acids. Germline V CDR1 and CDR2: SGHTA, FQGTGA. Trimming took 5 bases from V and 2 from J; bases not matched to a gene: 6. The CDR3 sequence is CASSRTSGATDTQYF. The CDR3 DNA follows: TGTGCCAGCAGCCGTACTAGCGGAGCCACAGATACGCAGTATTTT.

Note on this clone: This sample also contains other DNA sequences that code for the same CDR3. The CDR3 here is CASSVRLTGELFF. CDR3 coding DNA: TGTGCCAGCAGCGTACGTTTAACCGGGGAGCTGTTTTTT. The chain recombines TRBV9 with TRBJ2-2; D remains ambiguous. This CDR3 has 13 residues. V was pared by 1 base and J by 5 bases, with 6 bases between. Germline V gene sequence: CDR1 SGDLS, CDR2 YYNGEE.

V usage is TRBV10-3 and J usage is TRBJ1-3; no reliable D call. The CDR3 extends over 13 amino acids. The germline CDR1 and CDR2 sequences are ENHRY and SYGVKD. Deletions cut 5 bases from V and 0 bases from J, with 5 bases between. CDR3: CAISQNSGNTIYF. CDR3 DNA sequence: TGTGCCATCAGTCAAAACTCTGGAAACACCATATATTTT.

This clone was counted a single time. The chain joins TRBV6-1 to TRBJ1-2, with 8 bases lining up with TRBD1. V lost 4 bases to trimming and J lost 2 bases; unmatched junction nucleotides: 6. CDR3 length equals 15 residues. CDR1 and CDR2 from the germline V gene are MNHNS and SASEGT. CDR3 in DNA: TGTGCCAGCAGTGTGGAGGCAGGGGGCAACTATGGCTACACCTTC. It yields the protein CASSVEAGGNYGYTF.

This clone came up once. This rearrangement joins TRBV7-6 to TRBJ1-6, with 10 nucleotides matching TRBD1. The CDR3 sequence is 14 residues long. The junction had 4 bases not matched to a gene; V was cut back by 4 bases and J by 10 bases. Germline-derived CDR1 and CDR2 are SGHVS and FNYEAQ. The CDR3 DNA is TGTGCCAGCAGCTCTGGACAGGGGGAATCACCCCTCCACTTT. As protein: CASSSGQGESPLHF.

The rearrangement links TRBV2 to TRBJ1-1; D not resolved. Germline CDR1 SNHLY, CDR2 FYNNEI. V lost 8 bases and J lost 0, with 10 bases in between. This CDR3 is built from 13 residues. CDR3 bases: TGTGCCAGCTTACAGAAAATGAACACTGAAGCTTTCTTT. Its protein is CASLQKMNTEAFF.

The V gene is TRBV7-9, the J gene TRBJ2-3; TRBD2 agrees at 13 bases. V trimming: 0 bases; J trimming: 4 bases; junction bases outside the gene matches: 10. There are 19 residues in the CDR3. Germline CDR1 is SEHNR and CDR2 is FQNEAQ (reference sequence). The CDR3 protein is CASSLAHMWTSGGPDTQYF. CDR3 coding DNA: TGTGCCAGCAGCTTAGCGCATATGTGGACTAGCGGGGGCCCAGATACGCAGTATTTT.